Listed below are T cell receptor beta chains from one sample, sequenced in a study of cytomegalovirus exposure and HLA in healthy donors. Sequencing used immunoSEQ multiplex PCR; TCRdb keeps in-frame clones, though not all of them. Of around 94,000 clones detected, nearly 80% appear once; the ten largest clones hold around 4.3%. What was sequenced was PBMCs. These receptors all come from a middle-aged woman in good health and CMV-seropositive. The CDR3 runs from the conserved cysteine through the conserved F or W. The D gene is left open where the match is weak. A clone size is listed for some rows: how often the clone was seen (once, few, many), or a class if it is expanded.

J | D | V | size | CDR3 | DNA
TRBJ2-2 | TRBD2 | TRBV19 | . | CASMGLAVSGGTGELFF | TGTGCCAGTATGGGACTAGCGGTCTCTGGGGGGACCGGGGAGCTGTTTTTT
TRBJ2-1 | TRBD2 | TRBV6-1 | . | CASRGGSGSYNEQFF | TGTGCCAGCAGGGGCGGGAGTGGGTCCTACAATGAGCAGTTCTTC
TRBJ2-7 | TRBD2 | TRBV4-3 | few | CASSQGAGGSYEQYF | TGCGCCAGCAGCCAAGGAGCCGGCGGGAGCTACGAGCAGTACTTC
TRBJ2-7 | TRBD2 | TRBV7-9 | . | CASSSGTNSYEQYF | TGTGCCAGCAGCTCCGGGACTAACTCCTACGAGCAGTACTTC
TRBJ2-7 | TRBD1 | TRBV29-1 | . | CSVEDRDRGLGEQYF | TGCAGCGTTGAAGACAGGGACAGGGGGCTCGGCGAGCAGTACTTC
TRBJ2-7 | TRBD1 | TRBV7-3 | once | CASSRQGAYEQYF | TGTGCCAGCAGTCGCCAGGGGGCCTACGAGCAGTACTTC
TRBJ2-6 | . | TRBV28 | . | CASTVGGTGANVLTF | TGTGCCAGCACCGTAGGGGGAACCGGGGCCAACGTCCTGACTTTC
TRBJ2-2 | . | TRBV27 | . | CASSLDPKRALNTGELFF | TGTGCCAGCAGTTTAGACCCCAAGAGGGCACTGAACACCGGGGAGCTGTTTTTT
TRBJ2-5 | TRBD1 | TRBV7-7 | . | CASSLGTGGSETQYF | TGTGCTAGCAGCTTAGGGACAGGGGGTTCAGAGACCCAGTACTTC
TRBJ1-4 | . | TRBV6-1 | . | CASRSPGRGNEKLFF | TGTGCCAGCAGGAGTCCGGGGAGAGGTAATGAAAAACTGTTTTTT
TRBJ2-1 | TRBD2 | TRBV5-1 | few | CASSLTSGGYNEQFF | TGCGCCAGCAGCTTGACTAGCGGAGGATACAATGAGCAGTTCTTC
TRBJ2-7 | TRBD1 | TRBV15 | once | CATSKGQGGSYEQYF | TGTGCCACCAGCAAGGGACAGGGTGGCTCCTACGAGCAGTACTTC
TRBJ1-5 | . | TRBV19 | medium-sized | CASSNIGGSVQPQHF | TGTGCCAGTAGCAATATAGGAGGGAGCGTCCAGCCCCAGCATTTT
TRBJ1-5 | . | TRBV30 | . | CAWSGTLSNQPQHF | TGTGCCTGGAGCGGGACACTTAGCAATCAGCCCCAGCATTTT
TRBJ2-7 | TRBD1 | TRBV19 | once | CASSRVDRGHEQYF | TGTGCCAGTAGTAGAGTAGACAGGGGGCACGAGCAGTACTTC
TRBJ2-3 | . | TRBV19 | . | CASSVGQNTDTQYF | TGTGCCAGTAGTGTCGGACAGAACACAGATACGCAGTATTTT
TRBJ2-2 | TRBD2 | TRBV9 | . | CASKASGIQYGELFF | TGTGCCAGCAAAGCTAGCGGGATCCAATACGGGGAGCTGTTTTTT
TRBJ2-5 | TRBD1 | TRBV5-8 | once | CASSLGTGVQYF | TGTGCCAGCAGCTTGGGGACAGGGGTCCAGTACTTC
TRBJ2-5 | TRBD1 | TRBV19 | . | CASMRRGGAFGGETQYF | TGTGCCAGTATGAGGCGAGGGGGCGCTTTTGGGGGAGAGACCCAGTACTTC
TRBJ2-7 | . | TRBV4-1 | . | CASSRGDSSYEQYF | TGCGCCAGCAGCCGGGGGGACAGCTCCTACGAGCAGTACTTC
TRBJ2-5 | . | TRBV15 | once | CATSRDFGGGETQYF | TGTGCCACCAGCAGAGATTTCGGGGGAGGAGAGACCCAGTACTTC
TRBJ1-5 | . | TRBV4-1 | . | CASSQDSALRQPQHF | TGCGCCAGCAGCCAAGATAGCGCACTCCGCCAGCCCCAGCATTTT
TRBJ2-1 | TRBD1 | TRBV4-3 | few | CASSLEGAANEQFF | TGCGCCAGCAGTCTAGAGGGGGCGGCCAATGAGCAGTTCTTC
TRBJ1-5 | . | TRBV4-2 | . | CASSQGGGAGQPQHF | TGTGCCAGCAGCCAAGGTGGAGGGGCCGGTCAGCCCCAGCATTTT
TRBJ2-3 | . | TRBV15 | . | CATSRAGADPRTDTQYF | TGTGCCACCAGCAGAGCTGGGGCGGACCCGCGCACAGATACGCAGTATTTT
TRBJ1-5 | . | TRBV5-8 | . | CASVPTGVNQPQHF | TGTGCCAGCGTGCCCACCGGGGTAAATCAGCCCCAGCATTTT
TRBJ1-5 | . | TRBV6-5 | . | CASIGRGNQPQHF | TGTGCCAGCATCGGCAGGGGCAATCAGCCCCAGCATTTT
TRBJ2-1 | TRBD2 | TRBV7-9 | . | CASSLMGLADYNEQFF | TGTGCCAGCAGCCTAATGGGACTAGCGGACTACAATGAGCAGTTCTTC
TRBJ2-2 | . | TRBV4-3 | . | CASSQEGIGLHTGELFF | TGCGCCAGCAGCCAAGAAGGGATCGGACTTCACACCGGGGAGCTGTTTTTT
TRBJ2-7 | . | TRBV14 | . | CASSQDREQYF | TGTGCCAGCAGCCAAGATCGCGAGCAGTACTTC
TRBJ1-2 | . | TRBV29-1 | few | CSVASGTGGEGYTF | TGCAGCGTGGCCTCCGGGACGGGGGGAGAGGGCTACACCTTC
TRBJ2-5 | TRBD1 | TRBV4-3 | medium-sized | CASSPGTGTQETQYF | TGCGCCAGCAGCCCGGGGACAGGGACACAAGAGACCCAGTACTTC
TRBJ1-2 | . | TRBV6-5 | . | CASTPAQGPYGYTF | TGTGCCAGCACCCCGGCCCAGGGGCCCTATGGCTACACCTTC
TRBJ1-1 | TRBD1 | TRBV7-2 | few | CASRRGQGAFF | TGTGCCAGCAGGCGGGGACAGGGAGCTTTCTTT
TRBJ2-2 | . | TRBV27 | . | CASSLLAGKNGELFF | TGTGCCAGCAGTTTATTGGCCGGGAAAAACGGGGAGCTGTTTTTT
TRBJ2-7 | TRBD2 | TRBV5-8 | . | CAFTLAGSSYEQYF | TGTGCCTTTACTTTAGCGGGGTCATCCTACGAGCAGTACTTC
TRBJ1-2 | . | TRBV29-1 | . | CSVERDTGYTF | TGCAGCGTTGAACGGGACACGGGCTACACCTTC
TRBJ2-1 | TRBD2 | TRBV7-3 | . | CASSSLGGSSYNEQFF | TGTGCCAGCAGCTCCCTTGGCGGGAGCTCCTACAATGAGCAGTTCTTC
TRBJ2-1 | . | TRBV28 | few | CASRGPTNEQFF | TGTGCCAGCAGGGGCCCCACAAATGAGCAGTTCTTC
TRBJ1-1 | . | TRBV6-5 | . | CASSYSTGMNTEAFF | TGTGCCAGCAGTTACTCAACAGGGATGAACACTGAAGCTTTCTTT
TRBJ2-3 | . | TRBV27 | . | CASSPGQLDTQYF | TGTGCCAGCAGTCCAGGACAGTTAGATACGCAGTATTTT
TRBJ1-1 | TRBD1 | TRBV5-1 | many | CASSLVLTGGAYTEAFF | TGCGCCAGCAGCTTGGTCCTTACAGGGGGCGCGTACACTGAAGCTTTCTTT
TRBJ2-1 | TRBD2 | TRBV6-5 | . | CASSPASGSGNEQFF | TGTGCCAGCAGTCCCGCTAGCGGGAGCGGCAATGAGCAGTTCTTC
TRBJ1-1 | . | TRBV18 | . | CASSPVDRSEAFF | TGTGCCAGCTCACCGGTCGACAGGAGTGAAGCTTTCTTT
TRBJ2-5 | TRBD1 | TRBV27 | . | CASSLTLKTGLQETQYF | TGTGCCAGCAGTCTAACACTAAAGACAGGGCTTCAAGAGACCCAGTACTTC
TRBJ2-7 | TRBD1 | TRBV29-1 | . | CSVDTGQGPYEQYF | TGCAGCGTTGATACGGGACAGGGACCCTACGAGCAGTACTTC
TRBJ2-3 | . | TRBV19 | . | CASSPLSQGGDTQYF | TGTGCCAGTTCCCCCCTGAGTCAAGGGGGAGATACGCAGTATTTT
TRBJ2-5 | TRBD2 | TRBV9 | . | CASSVGGVFQETQYF | TGTGCCAGCAGCGTCGGGGGGGTGTTCCAAGAGACCCAGTACTTC